Below are 12 T cell receptor beta chains sequenced from a single sample in a study of OX40 agonist ivuxolimab in advanced cancers. Some clones are missing from TCRdb's copy, which holds only in-frame ones; the method was immunoSEQ multiplex PCR. The table lists roughly 68,000 clones, about 80% of them singletons. The sequenced sample was CD4+ or CD8+ T cells sorted from blood, obtained in a trial of the OX40 agonist ivuxolimab. The origin of the receptors is an adult with an advanced solid tumor such as melanoma, head and neck, liver or kidney cancer.

The V and J genes are TRBV21-1 and TRBJ2-2; TRBD1 is the table's D call and was not checked against the DNA. TRBV21-1 is a pseudogene. There are 15 residues in the CDR3. The chain's CDR3 is CASSKETGGTGELFF. DNA for the CDR3: TGTGCCAGCAGCAAAGAGACAGGGGGAACCGGGGAGCTGTTTTTT.

The count of this clone is one. The chain carries TRBV5-1 and TRBJ2-3; D ambiguous. The CDR3 length is 13 residues. V was trimmed by 0 bases and J by 5 bases, leaving 7 bases between them. Looked up from germline, CDR1 is SGHRS and CDR2 is YFSETQ. The CDR3 is CASSLDPGDTQYF. The CDR3, as DNA: TGCGCCAGCAGCTTGGACCCCGGAGATACGCAGTATTTT. The full variable domain, with the rest looked up from reference TRBV5-1 and TRBJ2-3, is KAGVTQTPRYLIKTRGQQVTLSCSPISGHRSVSWYQQTPGQGLQFLFEYFSETQRNKGNFPGRFSGRQFSNSRSEMNVSTLELGDSALYLCASSLDPGDTQYFGPGTRLTVL.

V is TRBV28 and J is TRBJ1-1; D might be TRBD1 (5 bases). V was trimmed by 5 bases and J by 6 bases, leaving 19 bases between them. The CDR3 totals 15 residues. CDR1 and CDR2 (germline): MDHEN, SYDVKM. DNA for the CDR3: TGTGCCAGCAGTCCGACTACAGGAGTTTTCGCTGAAGCTTTCTTT. It yields the protein CASSPTTGVFAEAFF.

The rearrangement joins TRBV5-4 to TRBJ1-2; D uncertain. Between the trimmed V and J ends, which lost 6 bases and 4 bases, there was a span of 16 bases. The CDR3 is 14 residues long. The V gene's germline CDR1 is SGHNT and CDR2 YYREEE (reference sequence). The CDR3 loop reads CASTNGPMGYGYTF. The CDR3 bases are TGTGCCAGCACCAACGGCCCCATGGGCTATGGCTACACCTTC.

This chain uses TRBV14 with TRBJ1-6, with D unresolved. Germline V gives CDR1 SGHDN, CDR2 FVKESK. The germline V and J ends were trimmed by 3 bases and 5 bases, with 14 bases remaining between them. This CDR3 has 16 residues. CDR3 protein: CASSHRRQQNNSPLHF. CDR3 sequence (DNA): TGTGCCAGCAGCCACCGGAGGCAGCAGAATAATTCACCCCTCCACTTT.

The V call is TRBV5-1, the J call TRBJ2-5; tentatively, D is TRBD1 (5 bases). V shed 0 bases and J shed 5 bases, with 8 bases lying between them. In germline, CDR1 is SGHRS, CDR2 YFSETQ. CDR3 length equals 13 residues. DNA of the CDR3: TGCGCCAGCAGCTTGGAAGGGGCTGAGACCCAGTACTTC. Translated: CASSLEGAETQYF.

The chain has TRBV6-5 and TRBJ2-7; D is unresolved. CDR3 length: 12 residues. Germline lookup yields CDR1 MNHEY and CDR2 SVGAGI. Trimming left V 0 bases short and J 6 bases short, with 6 bases between. The CDR3 sequence is CASSYSPSEQYF. The CDR3 DNA reads TGTGCCAGCAGTTACTCCCCTTCCGAGCAGTACTTC.

This clone was detected once. The chain has TRBV2 and TRBJ2-5; the D gene is possibly TRBD2 (5 bases). There are 15 residues in the CDR3. Germline assignment: CDR1 SNHLY and CDR2 FYNNEI. Trimming removed 5 bases from V and 1 base from J, with 14 bases in between. The CDR3 sequence: CASSWTLRGQETQYF. The CDR3, as DNA: TGTGCCAGCAGTTGGACTCTCCGGGGCCAAGAGACCCAGTACTTC.

A few counts support this clone. The CDR3, as DNA: TGCGCCAGCAGCCCTCAGGTGGGGTGGGGGGAGCAGTTCTTC. Translated, it gives CASSPQVGWGEQFF. This chain uses TRBV4-1 with TRBJ2-1; either TRBD1 or TRBD2 may fit D (5 bases each). CDR1 MGHRA and CDR2 YSYEKL come from the germline V gene. The CDR3 is made up of 14 amino acids. The V end was cut by 4 bases, the J end by 10 bases, with 17 bases between.

The rearrangement uses TRBV19 and TRBJ2-5; perhaps TRBD2 as D (7 bases). This CDR3 region has 13 residues. Germline-derived CDR1 and CDR2 are LNHDA and SQIVND (reference sequence). With 3 bases removed from V and 5 bases from J, the gap between germline ends came to 10 bases. The DNA for the CDR3 is TGTGCCAGTAGTATCGGGGGGCGGGAGACCCAGTACTTC. It is translated as CASSIGGRETQYF.

The chain carries TRBV10-3 and TRBJ2-5; 15 nucleotides agree with TRBD2. With V trimmed by 6 bases and J by 3 bases, 8 bases remained unmatched. CDR3 length: 17 amino acids. Looked up from germline, CDR1 is ENHRY and CDR2 is SYGVKD. The CDR3 region has the DNA TGTGCCATCAGACCGGGACTAGCGGGGGGACGTAAAGAGACCCAGTACTTC. Its translation: CAIRPGLAGGRKETQYF.

V gene TRBV7-2 combines with J gene TRBJ2-2, with a tentative D call TRBD2 (5 bases). Germline CDR1 reads SGHTA; CDR2 reads FQGNSA. This CDR3 has 16 amino acids. Deletions cut 9 bases from V and 4 bases from J, with 21 bases between. The CDR3 DNA follows: TGTGCCAGTAAATCAAAGGCCGGGGTCGGCACCGGGGAGCTGTTTTTT. It translates to CASKSKAGVGTGELFF.